This is a list of T cell receptor beta chains from one sample in a study of T cell changes during pregnancy in multiple sclerosis. The repertoire was sequenced with immunoSEQ multiplex PCR; TCRdb's copy has only in-frame clones and lacks some. The data hold about 67,000 clones, with about 91% observed a single time. The specimen was peripheral blood, collected in the first trimester of pregnancy. All receptors derive from a female donor with multiple sclerosis, enrolled in a pregnancy study. Each CDR3 is given with its conserved first and last residue. Fields, in order: V gene, J gene, CDR3 protein.

TRBV5-1	TRBJ1-6	CASSLGDSRSSPLHF
TRBV7-9	TRBJ2-1	CASRATSGGAPSSYNEQFF
TRBV19	TRBJ2-1	CASSIASGVYNEQFF
TRBV7-2	TRBJ1-4	CASSLGGVFATNEKLFF
TRBV6-1	TRBJ2-2	CASRKDRGNTGELFF
TRBV30	TRBJ1-4	CAWTHFRDITNEKLFF
TRBV9	TRBJ1-1	CASSPWRGNTEAFF
TRBV6-6	TRBJ2-5	CASSYSGDQETQYF
TRBV21-1	TRBJ2-5	CASSKQRDRGKCGETQYF
TRBV30	TRBJ1-6	CAWTDRDNSPLHF
TRBV25-1	TRBJ2-3	CASSELQGTDTQYF
TRBV7-2	TRBJ2-7	CASSPDRGGGEQYF
TRBV6-1	TRBJ1-4	CASKVEWPVQEKLFF
TRBV6-5	TRBJ2-7	CASRRLAGGQAEQYF
TRBV28	TRBJ1-4	CASSIYQAPTNEKLFF
TRBV13	TRBJ1-1	CASSHQGSDTEAFF
TRBV6-5	TRBJ1-1	CASSYSAPNTEAFF
TRBV5-6	TRBJ2-2	CASRGAANTGELFF
TRBV15	TRBJ2-7	CATSPHYDEQYF
TRBV5-6	TRBJ1-2	CASSSRTVFNYGYTF
TRBV11-2	TRBJ2-2	CASSLRLAGGQNTGELFF
TRBV11-2	TRBJ2-7	CASSLEASGRIGEQYF
TRBV29-1	TRBJ2-3	CSVRVQGTDTQYF
TRBV30	TRBJ1-1	CAGAADRGTEAFF
TRBV4-2	TRBJ2-1	CASSQGGLAGTYNEQFF
TRBV9	TRBJ2-4	CASSVYGVRLAKNIQYF
TRBV4-1	TRBJ2-5	CASSQEEGGRETQYF
TRBV19	TRBJ2-5	CASSIDSRGQTQYF
TRBV7-8	TRBJ1-1	CASSRDRVGTEAFF
TRBV5-4	TRBJ2-3	CASSLGTSAVDTQYF
TRBV27	TRBJ2-7	CASSLTSGRVYEQYF
TRBV30	TRBJ1-2	CAWTSLGGAGGYTF
TRBV2	TRBJ1-3	CASSEDSYSGNTIYF
TRBV30	TRBJ1-2	CAWSDVSGGRKVYTF
TRBV6-1	TRBJ2-7	CASRMGLAGGEQYF
TRBV9	TRBJ2-1	CASSVGLTSGRDREQFF
TRBV19	TRBJ2-5	CASSRQGPQETQYF
TRBV11-1	TRBJ2-4	CASSPNRAGIQYF
TRBV6-5	TRBJ2-1	CASRLEGGPSEFF
TRBV7-2	TRBJ1-4	CASSLVAGRAEKLFF
TRBV28	TRBJ2-1	CASSLGLNNEQFF
TRBV19	TRBJ2-6	CASSKTGTGANVLTF
TRBV7-2	TRBJ2-1	CASSSRLAGGRGNEQFF
TRBV2	TRBJ2-1	CASTPRTSGRDEQFF
TRBV5-1	TRBJ1-1	CASSLWPGLENTEAFF
TRBV4-2	TRBJ2-1	CASSQGWRGINEQFF
TRBV10-1	TRBJ1-4	CASTEVGSEKLFF
TRBV5-1	TRBJ2-1	CASSLDAGTHNEQFF
TRBV28	TRBJ1-5	CASSLMGAGVNQPQHF
TRBV7-6	TRBJ1-1	CASSLEPGLTEAFF
TRBV14	TRBJ1-2	CASSRDSNYGYTF
TRBV27	TRBJ2-2	CASRRDSDTGELFF
TRBV9	TRBJ2-3	CASSPRQGEGTQYF
TRBV29-1	TRBJ2-3	CSVSAGGTDTQYF
TRBV28	TRBJ1-3	CASSFRGSGNTIYF
TRBV30	TRBJ2-7	CAWSVAGDTLYEQYF
TRBV25-1	TRBJ2-1	CASSAGGANEQFF